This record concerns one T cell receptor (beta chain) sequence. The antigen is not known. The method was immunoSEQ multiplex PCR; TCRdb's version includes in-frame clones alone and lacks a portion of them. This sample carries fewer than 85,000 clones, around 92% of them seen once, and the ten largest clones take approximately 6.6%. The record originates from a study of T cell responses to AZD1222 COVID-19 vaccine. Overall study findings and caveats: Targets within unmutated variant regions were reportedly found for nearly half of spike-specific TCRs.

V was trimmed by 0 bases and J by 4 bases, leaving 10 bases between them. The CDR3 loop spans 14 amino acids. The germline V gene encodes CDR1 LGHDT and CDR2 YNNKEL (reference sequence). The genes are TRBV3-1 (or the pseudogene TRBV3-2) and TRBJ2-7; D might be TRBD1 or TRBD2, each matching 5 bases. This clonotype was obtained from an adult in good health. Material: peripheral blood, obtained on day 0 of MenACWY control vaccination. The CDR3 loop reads CASSQEGTVYEQYF. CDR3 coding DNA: TGTGCCAGCAGCCAAGAGGGGACGGTTTACGAGCAGTACTTC.